The following is a T cell receptor (beta chain) sequence with its context. What it recognizes is unknown. This entry is derived from a study of cytomegalovirus exposure and HLA in healthy donors. Study-level results: Rarity held for most TCR sequences, but there were some public TCRs that occurred in many donors. In a later analysis, first-cohort TCR clusters were found to tend to co-occur in the 120 or so validation repertoires. Reportedly, cytomegalovirus status was diagnosed with high sensitivity and specificity.

The protocol was immunoSEQ multiplex PCR, while the TCRdb copy is restricted to in-frame clones and leaves out a portion. The data hold roughly 110,000 clones, with approximately 90% observed a single time. After removal of 0 bases from V and 8 bases from J, the junction contained 12 bases not matched to a gene. CDR1 MGHRA and CDR2 YSYEKL come from the germline V gene. The CDR3 totals 17 residues. These donors were members of the approximately 110-subject validation cohort, a group separate from the roughly 670-subject first cohort. The sample comprised PBMCs. The origin of this receptor is a young woman in good health and CMV-seropositive. V and J are TRBV4-1 and TRBJ1-4; 7 bases match TRBD1. CDR3 nucleotides: TGCGCCAGCAGCCAAGACCACCCACAGGGGAACAGGGAAAAACTGTTTTTT. It is translated as CASSQDHPQGNREKLFF.